The 8 T cell receptor beta chains below were found in one sample sequenced in a study of cytomegalovirus exposure and HLA in healthy donors. The primer mix had 60 Vbeta and 13 Jbeta primers. Only in-frame clones appear in the TCRdb table, and some are missing; sequencing was by immunoSEQ multiplex PCR. The data hold 180,000 or so clones, with around 75% observed a single time. What was sequenced was PBMCs. These receptors came from a male donor in good health and CMV-seronegative.

The chain couples TRBV30 to TRBJ2-3; 10 bases line up with TRBD1. In germline, CDR1 is GTSNPN, CDR2 SVGIG (reference sequence). CDR3 length equals 14 residues. Trimming took 3 bases from V and 4 from J; bases not matched to a gene: 4. For the CDR3, the DNA is TGTGCCTGGAGGAGGACAGGGGGAGCAGATACGCAGTATTTT. Residues: CAWRRTGGADTQYF.

This clone was seen a single time. V usage is TRBV7-8 and J usage is TRBJ2-3, with no clear D. CDR3 size: 12 residues. Trimming took 2 bases from V and 4 from J, leaving 4 bases between them. Germline CDR1 reads SGHVS; CDR2 reads FQNEAQ. CDR3 protein: CASSLIADTQYF. The CDR3, as DNA: TGTGCCAGCAGCTTAATCGCAGATACGCAGTATTTT.

This chain links TRBV5-8 with TRBJ1-6, with D perhaps matching TRBD1 (5 bases). CDR1 and CDR2 (germline): SGHTS, YDEGEE. The CDR3 is made up of 17 amino acids. The V and J ends lost 2 bases and 0 bases respectively, with 12 bases between them. CDR3 amino acids: CASSFSGGSSYNSPLHF. The CDR3 DNA sequence: TGTGCCAGCAGCTTTTCGGGGGGGAGCTCCTATAATTCACCCCTCCACTTT.

The chain joins TRBV7-6 to TRBJ2-2; the match to TRBD1 covers 9 bases. Trimming took 5 bases from V and 3 from J; bases not matched to a gene: 7. Germline V lookup: CDR1 SGHVS, CDR2 FNYEAQ. The CDR3 has 16 residues. The CDR3 DNA is TGTGCCAGCAGCATCTACAGGGGGCCAGACACCGGGGAGCTGTTTTTT. Its protein product is CASSIYRGPDTGELFF.

The chain is built from TRBV19 and TRBJ1-5; D gene ambiguous. V was trimmed by 4 bases and J by 1 base, leaving 14 bases between them. This CDR3 comprises 16 residues. Germline V gene sequence: CDR1 LNHDA, CDR2 SQIVND (reference sequence). CDR3 in amino acids: CASSRREQLSNQPQHF. DNA of the CDR3: TGTGCCAGTAGTAGGAGGGAGCAGTTGAGCAATCAGCCCCAGCATTTT.

V gene TRBV5-1 combines with J gene TRBJ2-7; maybe TRBD1 (6 bases). The CDR3 is 17 amino acids. The germline gives CDR1 SGHRS, CDR2 YFSETQ. V was trimmed by 1 base and J by 0 bases, leaving 17 bases between them. CDR3 sequence reads: CASSLQGRTEDSYEQYF. The CDR3, as DNA: TGCGCCAGCAGCTTGCAAGGTAGGACAGAAGACTCCTACGAGCAGTACTTC.

In this sample, this clone turned up once. The chain links TRBV6-6 to TRBJ2-2; D ambiguous. This CDR3 region has 13 residues. CDR1 MNHNY and CDR2 SVGAGI come from the germline V gene (reference sequence). Deletions cut 5 bases from V and 4 bases from J, with 8 bases between. In DNA, the CDR3 is TGTGCCAGCAGTCAACAACCCACCGGGGAGCTGTTTTTT. Protein sequence: CASSQQPTGELFF.

This clone was detected once. The J gene is TRBJ1-1, the V gene TRBV29-1; D is unresolved. V lost 5 bases and J lost 6, with 13 bases in between. The germline V gene has CDR1 SQVTM and CDR2 ANQGSEA. This CDR3 contains 12 residues. This CDR3 is CSVHRSNAEAFF. The CDR3 DNA reads as TGCAGCGTTCACAGATCTAACGCTGAAGCTTTCTTT.